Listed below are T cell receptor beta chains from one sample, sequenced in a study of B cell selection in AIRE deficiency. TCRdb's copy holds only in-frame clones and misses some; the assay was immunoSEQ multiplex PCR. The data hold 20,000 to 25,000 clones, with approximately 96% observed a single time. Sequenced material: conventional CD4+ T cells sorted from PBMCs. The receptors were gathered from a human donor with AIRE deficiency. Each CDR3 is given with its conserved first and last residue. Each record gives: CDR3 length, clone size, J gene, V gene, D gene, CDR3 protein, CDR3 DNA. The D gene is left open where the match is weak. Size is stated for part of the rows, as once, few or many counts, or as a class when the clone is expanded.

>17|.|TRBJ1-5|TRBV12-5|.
CASVPTGFDRENQPQHF
TGTGCTAGTGTACCGACCGGCTTCGACCGCGAGAATCAGCCCCAGCATTTT
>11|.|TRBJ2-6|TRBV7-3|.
CARSGANVLTF
TGTGCCCGTTCTGGGGCCAACGTCCTGACTTTC
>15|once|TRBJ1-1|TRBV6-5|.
CASSYSTVLLKEAFF
TGTGCCAGCAGTTACTCGACGGTCCTACTAAAGGAAGCTTTCTTT
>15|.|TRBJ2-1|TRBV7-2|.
CASSSQGRAYNEQFF
TGTGCCAGCAGCTCCCAGGGCAGGGCCTACAATGAGCAGTTCTTC
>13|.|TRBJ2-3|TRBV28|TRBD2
CATTRGGEDTQYF
TGTGCCACTACCCGGGGGGGGGAAGATACGCAGTATTTT
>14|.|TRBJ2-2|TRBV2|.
CASRSGPNTGELFF
TGTGCCAGCAGATCGGGACCTAACACCGGGGAGCTGTTTTTT
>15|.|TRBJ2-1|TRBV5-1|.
CASSLSERTHNEQFF
TGCGCCAGCAGCTTAAGTGAACGGACGCACAATGAGCAGTTCTTC
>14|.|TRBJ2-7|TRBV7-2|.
CASSLGPPSGEVYF
TGTGCCAGCAGCTTAGGACCCCCTTCGGGTGAGGTGTACTTC
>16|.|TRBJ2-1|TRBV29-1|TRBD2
CSAGGASGGSYNEQFF
TGCAGCGCTGGTGGGGCTAGCGGGGGCTCCTACAATGAGCAGTTCTTC
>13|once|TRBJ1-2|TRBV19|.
CASSIGSSYGYTF
TGTGCCAGTAGTATAGGGTCTTCCTATGGCTACACCTTC
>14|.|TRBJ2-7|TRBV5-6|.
CASSFWADSYEQYF
TGTGCCAGCAGCTTCTGGGCTGACTCCTACGAGCAGTACTTC
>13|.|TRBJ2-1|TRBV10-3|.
CATHRGSGNEQFF
TGTGCCACCCACCGGGGGAGCGGCAATGAGCAGTTCTTC
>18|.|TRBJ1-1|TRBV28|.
CASSSVTQMQGRNTEAFF
TGTGCCAGCAGTTCTGTGACCCAAATGCAGGGAAGGAACACTGAAGCTTTCTTT
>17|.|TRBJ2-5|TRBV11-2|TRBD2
CASSLVLAGLNQETQYF
TGTGCCAGCAGCTTAGTGCTAGCGGGATTAAACCAAGAGACCCAGTACTTC
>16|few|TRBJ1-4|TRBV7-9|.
CASSPPFREANEKLFF
TGTGCCAGCAGCCCCCCGTTCCGGGAGGCGAATGAAAAACTGTTTTTT
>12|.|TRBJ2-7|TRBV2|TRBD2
CASRAIAGPANF
TGTGCCAGCAGAGCTATAGCGGGGCCTGCCAATTTC
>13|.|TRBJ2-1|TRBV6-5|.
CATRGLSYNEQFF
TGTGCCACCCGGGGACTTTCCTACAATGAGCAGTTCTTC
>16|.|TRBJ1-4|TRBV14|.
CASSQGGTVSNEKLFF
TGTGCCAGCAGCCAGGGAGGGACGGTTTCTAATGAAAAACTGTTTTTT
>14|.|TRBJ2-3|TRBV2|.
CASMGMGLGGTQYF
TGTGCCAGCATGGGGATGGGCCTGGGGGGTACGCAGTATTTT
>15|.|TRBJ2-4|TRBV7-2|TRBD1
CASSARDRERNIQYF
TGTGCCAGCAGCGCCCGGGACAGAGAGCGAAACATTCAGTACTTC
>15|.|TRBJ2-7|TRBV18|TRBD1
CASSPGTASLGEQYF
TGTGCCAGCTCGCCAGGGACAGCCTCGCTCGGGGAGCAGTACTTC
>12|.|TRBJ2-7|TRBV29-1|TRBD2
CSAGLAGYEQYF
TGCAGCGCCGGACTAGCGGGCTACGAGCAGTACTTC
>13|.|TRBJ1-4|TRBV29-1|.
CSVSRDYNEKLFF
TGCAGCGTTTCCCGGGACTATAATGAAAAACTGTTTTTT
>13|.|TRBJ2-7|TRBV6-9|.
CASSYRGSNEQYF
TGTGCCAGCAGTTACAGGGGATCAAACGAGCAGTACTTC
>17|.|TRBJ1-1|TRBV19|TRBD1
CASNRPPGTGGNTEAFF
TGTGCCAGTAACCGTCCCCCGGGGACAGGGGGCAACACTGAAGCTTTCTTT
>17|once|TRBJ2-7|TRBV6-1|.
CASSGLGGSLLSYEQYF
TGTGCCAGCAGTGGACTGGGGGGATCCCTTCTCTCCTACGAGCAGTACTTC
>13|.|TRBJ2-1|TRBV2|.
CASSVNLRDEQFF
TGTGCCAGCAGCGTAAACCTTAGGGATGAGCAGTTCTTC
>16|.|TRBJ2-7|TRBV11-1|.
CASSLGGARGRHEQYF
TGTGCCAGCAGCTTAGGGGGGGCCAGGGGTCGACACGAGCAGTACTTC
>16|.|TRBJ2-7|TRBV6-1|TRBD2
CASSDLAGLVLLRWYF
TGTGCCAGCAGTGACCTTGCGGGACTAGTACTTTTACGTTGGTACTTC
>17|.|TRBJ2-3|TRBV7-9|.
CASSLGGGNTGTDTQYF
TGTGCCAGCAGCTTAGGAGGTGGGAACACGGGCACAGATACGCAGTATTTT
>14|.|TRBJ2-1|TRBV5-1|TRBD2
CASSLVLAGNEQFF
TGCGCCAGCAGCTTGGTTCTAGCGGGGAATGAGCAGTTCTTC
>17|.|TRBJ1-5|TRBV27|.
CASSPKTGFYSNQPQHF
TGTGCCAGCAGTCCCAAAACAGGTTTCTATAGCAATCAGCCCCAGCATTTT
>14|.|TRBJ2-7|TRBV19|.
CASREDPGTYEQYF
TGTGCCAGTAGAGAAGATCCGGGAACCTACGAGCAGTACTTC
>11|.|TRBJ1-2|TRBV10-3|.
CATQEIYGYTF
TGTGCCACGCAGGAGATCTATGGCTACACCTTC
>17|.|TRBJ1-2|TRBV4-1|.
CASSQSGGRALAPSYTF
TGCGCCAGCAGTCAATCCGGGGGGAGGGCCCTCGCGCCGAGCTACACCTTC
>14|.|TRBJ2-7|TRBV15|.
CATSRDLPGWEQYF
TGTGCCACCAGCAGAGATCTCCCCGGGTGGGAGCAGTACTTC
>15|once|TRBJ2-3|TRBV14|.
CASSSLLLIGDTQYF
TGTGCCAGCAGCTCGCTTCTATTAATTGGGGATACGCAGTATTTT
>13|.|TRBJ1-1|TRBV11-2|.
CASSLERFTEAFF
TGTGCCAGCAGCTTAGAGCGATTCACTGAAGCTTTCTTT
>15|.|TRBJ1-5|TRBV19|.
CASSTTGTSNQPQHF
TGTGCCAGTAGTACCACAGGGACTAGCAATCAGCCCCAGCATTTT
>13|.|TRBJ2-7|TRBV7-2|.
CASSTLGQGTQYF
TGTGCCAGCAGCACCCTCGGGCAGGGTACGCAGTACTTC
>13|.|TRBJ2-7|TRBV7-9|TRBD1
CASSPGQSYEQYF
TGTGCCAGCAGCCCGGGACAGAGTTACGAGCAGTACTTC